In this sample, the clone carrying this T cell receptor beta chain turned up once. V gave up 1 base and J gave up 6 bases; unmatched junction bases: 11. The length of the CDR3 is 17 residues. Germline V gives CDR1 SGHRS, CDR2 YFSETQ. Per the authors' pipeline: Amplification from reference gene primers served as the basis for estimated nucleated cell counts. Only in-frame clones appear in the TCRdb table, and some are missing; sequencing was by immunoSEQ multiplex PCR. That table supplies the V and J calls and clone size; D and trimming were determined from the DNA. The sample includes about 170,000 clones, 88% seen only once; the top ten take around 24%. The data derive from a study of blood T cell repertoires in COVID-19. About the research overall: The United States, Italy and Spain were the sources of the acute and convalescent COVID-19 samples. Sources were T cells, B-cell-depleted T cells, or PBMCs; the material itself was cDNA or gDNA.

Sequencing was carried out using peripheral blood. The chain joins TRBV5-1 to TRBJ2-2, with TRBD1 matching over 8 bases. The sequence came from a man in his 60s with acute or convalescent COVID-19. DNA for the CDR3: TGCGCCAGCAGCTTGTCTCATGGGACAGGTTTGGCCGGGGAGCTGTTTTTT. Its translation is CASSLSHGTGLAGELFF.